This TCR beta chain was found in a study of siplizumab effects on memory and regulatory T cells (dated by TCRdb to about 2019). In terms of the full investigation: The study examined how the anti-CD2 antibody siplizumab affects alloreactive T-cell subsets in allogeneic mixed lymphocyte reactions built from human PBMCs.

Library preparation used the immunoSEQ multiplex PCR assay. The deep sequencing platform assayed around 10^5 TCR templates per sample. Genomic DNA extracted from sorted T cells was used for TCRbeta CDR3 sequencing. The original methods were these. Clonal analysis of TCRbeta CDR3 data was done in the R programming language. Alloreactive CD4+ and CD8+ clones were defined by comparing unstimulated samples with post-reaction CFSE-low samples. Regulatory or non-regulatory origin of alloreactive CD4+ clones was assigned by matching sequences to the sorted unstimulated Treg and non-Treg repertoires. In TCRdb, the immuneACCESS table is reduced to in-frame sequences with V and J assigned. These tables do not hold every clone; where another copy was compared, an unresolved V gene accounts for under half, and the others remain unexplained. That table gives V, J and clone size, and the DNA gave D and trimming. This sample lists more than 95,000 clones; over 85% were detected once. The ten largest clones take up about 0.62% of the sample.

TCRbeta CDR3 sequencing was performed on sorted unstimulated T cells and on proliferating T cells recovered from mixed lymphocyte reactions. Fresh whole blood from about 9 HLA-typed healthy donors was used as the source from which PBMCs were isolated. Unstimulated CD4+ regulatory T cells were FACS-sorted to map the origin of alloreactive clones. On this clone itself: Its antigen is not yet known. No clone much larger than this one lies a single base away; base qualities are absent.

General findings and caveats noted by the study authors: Sequences below about 10^-5 frequency were poorly captured, so only a minor fraction of alloreactive clones could be mapped to unstimulated subsets. Roughly 75-95% of proliferating CD4+ or CD8+ clones could not be assigned a naive or memory phenotype. The cumulative frequency of alloreactive sequences traceable to unstimulated CD4+ memory T cells was significantly reduced by siplizumab. Whether proliferating Tregs from siplizumab cultures were suppressive was not functionally confirmed. Unstimulated naive T cells appeared to be more diverse than memory T cells, and naive cells seemed to make a substantial contribution to the alloresponse. Of the alloreactive CD4+ clones that could be mapped, the Treg-derived share averaged 68.8% with siplizumab compared with about 25% in control reactions.

Looking up the germline V gene yields CDR1 SGHTA and CDR2 FQGNSA. The junction shows trimming of 0 bases on V and 1 base on J, and the gene matches do not reach 9 bases of it. From the cysteine up to the phenylalanine, the CDR3 has a length of 19 residues. Only the CDR3 region is kept as DNA, spanning 57 bases read in frame from base 1. This receptor was obtained from a human donor in good health. Recombination linked TRBV7-2 to TRBJ2-3, with TRBD1 identical over 11 junction bases. Sequences were obtained from Tregs sorted from blood. The DNA is as follows: TGTGCCAGCAGCTTAGCCGGACAGGGGGCCGGTTTTCGCACAGATACGCAGTATTTT. It is translated as CASSLAGQGAGFRTDTQYF.